The 7 T cell receptor beta chains listed next were all sequenced from one sample in a study of read filtering for tumor transcriptome and immune sequencing. From 300 to 450 ng of RNA, a library with molecular barcoded alpha/delta and beta/gamma adaptors was made. Using its own MiXCR run on the reads, TCRdb lists one record per CDR3 protein. This table holds about 27,000 distinct CDR3 sequences, over 13% found once. Sequencing was done on a sample of a population of CD138-negative cells sorted from bone marrow. The receptor source for this set is a donor aged 40 or over with multiple myeloma.

The gene calls are TRBV6-5 and TRBJ2-1; 8 bases are shared with TRBD2. Germline V lookup: CDR1 MNHEY, CDR2 SVGAGI. The CDR3 sequence is 15 residues long. V was clipped by 5 bases and J by 3 bases; unmatched bases: 6. The CDR3 nucleotides are TGTGCCAGCAGTCGAAAGAGCGGGAGCTACAATGAGCAGTTCTTC. This codes for CASSRKSGSYNEQFF.

Of note for this clonotype: A much larger clone sits a single nucleotide away, making a read error possible. V is TRBV6-2 or TRBV6-3 and J is TRBJ1-5, with TRBD1 matching 7 bases. The CDR3 covers 17 residues. V dropped 6 bases and J dropped 1; count of bases not matched to a gene: 12. CDR1 and CDR2 (germline): MNHEY, SVGEGT. CDR3 DNA sequence: TGTGCCAGCAGATTCCGACAGGGCCCAGTCAGCAATCAGCCCCAGCATTTT. This translates into CASRFRQGPVSNQPQHF.

Points on this clonotype: The conserved phenylalanine or tryptophan is not found at the CDR3 terminus, so this likely reflects a read error. The chain employs TRBV30 and TRBJ1-2, with unresolved D. This CDR3 comprises 14 residues. CDR1 GTSNPN and CDR2 SVGIG come from the germline V gene (reference sequence). CDR3 nucleotide sequence: TGTGCCTTGAGTGGCCCAGCAAATAACTATGGCTACACCCTC. It specifies CALSGPANNYGYTL.

Many counts were recorded for this clonotype. This chain uses TRBV18 with TRBJ2-5; the match to TRBD1 covers 9 bases. V dropped 0 bases and J dropped 5; count of bases not matched to a gene: 4. The germline V gene encodes CDR1 KGHSH and CDR2 LQKENI. The CDR3 is 15 residues long. For the CDR3, the DNA is TGTGCCAGCTCACCACCGACAGGGGGACGGGAGACCCAGTACTTC. Amino acid sequence: CASSPPTGGRETQYF.

This clonotype was found many times. The genes are TRBV24-1 and TRBJ2-3; D gene ambiguous. The CDR3 covers 12 residues. The germline V gene has CDR1 KGHDR and CDR2 SFDVKD. Trimming pared 9 bases from V and 5 bases from J, leaving 11 bases between. The CDR3 loop is CATSGFEDTQYF. In DNA, the CDR3 is TGTGCCACCTCTGGGTTCGAAGATACGCAGTATTTT.

This clonotype was counted at least ten times. This chain connects TRBV5-4 to TRBJ2-5; TRBD2 agrees at 15 bases. J gave up 4 bases and V 4 bases, and 2 bases lay outside the gene matches. The CDR3 contains 15 residues. The germline gives CDR1 SGHNT, CDR2 YYREEE (reference sequence). This CDR3 reads CASSPGLAGGETQYF. CDR3 nucleotides: TGTGCCAGCAGCCCGGGACTAGCGGGAGGAGAGACCCAGTACTTC.

Note on this clonotype: It is likely a read error: a sequence one base away is far more abundant. V is TRBV7-3 and J is TRBJ2-2, with 8 bases matching TRBD2. The CDR3 loop spans 17 amino acids. Germline V gene sequence: CDR1 SGHTA, CDR2 FQGTGA. CDR3 protein: CASGHTIAGRSTGALFF. The CDR3, as DNA: TGTGCCAGCGGGCATACAATAGCGGGACGGAGTACCGGGGCGCTGTTTTTT. The variable domain in full, completed from reference TRBV7-3 and TRBJ2-2, reads GAGVSQTPSNKVTEKGKYVELRCDPISGHTALYWYRQSLGQGPEFLIYFQGTGAADDSGLPNDRFFAVRPEGSVSTLKIQRTERGDSAVYLCASGHTIAGRSTGALFFGEGSRLTVL.